This T cell receptor beta chain was sequenced in a study of cytomegalovirus exposure and HLA in healthy donors. Use of 60 Vbeta and 13 Jbeta primers characterized the PCR. Clones were sequenced by immunoSEQ multiplex PCR, and TCRdb holds only the in-frame ones, with some missing. In all, the sample yields more than 55,000 clones. As to this clone: What it binds is not known.

Germline values: CDR1 SQVTM, CDR2 ANQGSEA. V lost 3 bases to trimming and J lost 2 bases, with 14 bases between them. CDR3 length: 14 residues. Findings and caveats of the study: Based on reports, TCR beta sequences accurately predicted HLA-A and HLA-B alleles for most subjects. Reportedly, a later analysis found an Asian-associated ancestry cluster had fewer N-insertions than the roughly 700-donor mean. Among TCR beta chains, those listed as cytomegalovirus-associated numbered fewer than 200. Several V segments, TRBV6-2 and TRBV6-3 among them, could not be told apart and were dropped.

Input material: PBMCs. V usage is TRBV29-1 and J usage is TRBJ2-7, with a weak D call TRBD1 (7 bases). The sequence was collected from a middle-aged woman in good health and CMV-seropositive. The DNA of the CDR3 is TGCAGCGTTGATGGGGCAGGGGGGCCCTACGAGCAGTACTTC. It yields the protein CSVDGAGGPYEQYF.